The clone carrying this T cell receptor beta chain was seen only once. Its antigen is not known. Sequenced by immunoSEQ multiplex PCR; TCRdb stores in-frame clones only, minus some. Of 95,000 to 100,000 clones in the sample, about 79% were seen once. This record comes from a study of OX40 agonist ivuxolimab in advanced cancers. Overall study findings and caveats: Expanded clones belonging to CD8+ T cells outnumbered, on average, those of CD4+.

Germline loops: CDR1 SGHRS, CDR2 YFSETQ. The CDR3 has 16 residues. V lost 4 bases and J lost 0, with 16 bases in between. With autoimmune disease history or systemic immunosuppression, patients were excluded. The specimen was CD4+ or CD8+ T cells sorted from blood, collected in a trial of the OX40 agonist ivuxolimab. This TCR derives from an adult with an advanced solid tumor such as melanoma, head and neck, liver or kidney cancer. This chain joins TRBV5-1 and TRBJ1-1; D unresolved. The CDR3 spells CASSVGFGPMNTEAFF. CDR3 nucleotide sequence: TGCGCCAGCAGCGTTGGTTTCGGGCCGATGAACACTGAAGCTTTCTTT.